This TCR beta chain was recovered during a study of blood T cell repertoires in COVID-19. Study-level background: Sample material is recorded as cDNA or gDNA derived from T cells, B-cell-depleted T cells, or PBMCs.

In the authors' workflow: Amplification of reference gene primers was used by the study to estimate nucleated cell counts. Assay: immunoSEQ multiplex PCR; the TCRdb copy retains only in-frame clones and omits some. That table supplies the V and J calls and clone size; D and trimming were determined from the DNA. The sample includes 250,000 to 300,000 clones, 75% to 90% seen only once; the top ten take less than 6%. Germline assignment: CDR1 SNHLY and CDR2 FYNNEI. This CDR3 region has 15 residues. Germline trimming cut 4 bases from V and 4 bases from J; bases unmatched to any gene: 5. The sample comprised peripheral blood. The TCR originated in a man aged 55 to 70 who had recovered from COVID-19. V is TRBV2 and J is TRBJ2-5, with TRBD2 matching over 11 bases. The CDR3 DNA reads as TGTGCCAGCAGTGTAGGACTAGCGGGTAGAGAGACCCAGTACTTC. This gives the protein CASSVGLAGRETQYF.